What follows is one TCR beta chain and its context. Its cognate antigen is unknown. This specimen belongs to a study of T cell responses to AZD1222 COVID-19 vaccine. Broader study findings: Spike as a whole was targeted by vaccine-associated CD4 TCRs, dominant at 160-218 and 743-854. Repertoires were obtained only post-peak T cell response. Females outnumbered males among donors, who were mostly white British; clonal diversity was possibly underestimated. Among spike-specific TCRs, nearly half reportedly target unmutated variant regions.

Trimming left V 3 bases short and J 3 bases short, with 11 bases between. CDR3 length equals 14 residues. CDR1 is SEHNR and CDR2 is FQNEAQ in the germline V gene (reference sequence). The data were produced by immunoSEQ multiplex PCR, yet TCRdb's version contains in-frame clones alone and is incomplete. The sample yields 95,000 to 150,000 clones, about 91% seen once. This specimen was peripheral blood, taken on day 0 of AZD1222 vaccination. The chain employs TRBV7-9 and TRBJ1-1; tentatively, D is TRBD1 (5 bases). This receptor was identified in an adult in good health. CDR3 bases: TGTGCCAGCAGCTTGGTAGGGGTAGACACTGAAGCTTTCTTT. As protein: CASSLVGVDTEAFF.